The present T cell receptor beta chain was sequenced within a study of CD8+ T cells in alopecia areata. The overall study: Treatment ran 6 to 18 months, with 6 months of follow-up afterward.

The germline gives CDR1 MGHRA, CDR2 YSYEKL. The CDR3 contains 14 residues. Unmatched junction bases numbered 2, after V lost 3 bases and J lost 5 bases. Obtained from alopecia areata patients were lesional scalp punch biopsies along with peripheral blood. Following RNA extraction, reverse transcription yielded cDNA that acted as the sequencing template. Measured with immunoSEQ multiplex PCR; TCRdb has only the in-frame clones, and not every one. The table lists some 170,000 clones, about 70% of them singletons, with roughly 10% in the top ten. Overall study findings and caveats: Compared with mice, patients displayed less clear TCR sharing, possibly for HLA-related reasons. Lesional scalp, notably in alopecia totalis/universalis, had clonality above that of normal scalp.

This clone was seen a single time. Its target is not known. This chain joins TRBV4-1 and TRBJ1-1; 11 nucleotides align to TRBD1. The TCR originated in a human donor with alopecia areata. Sequenced material: CD8+ T cells sorted from blood, taken at week 0. CDR3 DNA sequence: TGCGCCAGCAGCCACGGGACAGGGGGGACTGAAGCTTTCTTT. Translated: CASSHGTGGTEAFF.